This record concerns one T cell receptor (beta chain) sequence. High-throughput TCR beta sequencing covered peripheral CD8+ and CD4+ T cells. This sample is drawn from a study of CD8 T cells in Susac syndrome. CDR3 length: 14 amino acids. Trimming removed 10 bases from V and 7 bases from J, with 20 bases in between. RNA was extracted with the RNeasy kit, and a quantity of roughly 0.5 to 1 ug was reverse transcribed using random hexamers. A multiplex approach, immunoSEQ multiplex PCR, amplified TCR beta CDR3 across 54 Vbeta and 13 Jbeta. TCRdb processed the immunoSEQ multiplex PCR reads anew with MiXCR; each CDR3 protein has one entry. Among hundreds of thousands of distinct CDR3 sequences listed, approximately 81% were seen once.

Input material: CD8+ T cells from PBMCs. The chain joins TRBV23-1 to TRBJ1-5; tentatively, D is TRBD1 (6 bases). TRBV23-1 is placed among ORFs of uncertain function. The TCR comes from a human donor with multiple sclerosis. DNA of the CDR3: TGCGCCACCGCACGGACGCAAGGGGGGCAGCCCCAGCATTTT. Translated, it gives CATARTQGGQPQHF.